Listed below are T cell receptor beta chains from one sample, sequenced in a study of cytomegalovirus exposure and HLA in healthy donors. TCRdb's copy holds only in-frame clones and misses some; the assay was immunoSEQ multiplex PCR. The table has 150,000 or so clones, 84% seen once; the top ten hold roughly 10%. The material sequenced was PBMCs. The receptors here all came from a man aged 30-40 years in good health and CMV-seropositive. CDR3s include the opening cysteine and the closing phenylalanine or tryptophan. The D gene is left open where the match is weak. Part of the rows lack a size; the others show once, few, many or a class for expanded clones.

>once|NA|TRBV7-3|TRBJ2-5
TGTGCCAGCAGCTTAGGGCAGGGGAAACGAGAGACCCAGTACTTC
CASSLGQGKRETQYF
>NA|NA|TRBV6-5|TRBJ1-4
TGTGCCAGCAGTCCACGACGGGCAACTAATGAAAAACTGTTTTTT
CASSPRRATNEKLFF
>NA|TRBD1|TRBV6-5|TRBJ2-2
TGTGCCAGCAGCGCGACAGGGGTCGACACCGGGGAGCTGTTTTTT
CASSATGVDTGELFF
>NA|TRBD1|TRBV7-9|TRBJ2-7
TGTGCCAGCAGCGGAGAGAGAGACAGGGGGTCCAACGAGCAGTACTTC
CASSGERDRGSNEQYF
>NA|NA|TRBV5-1|TRBJ1-1
TGCGCCAGCAGCTGGGAGTACAGAGGCATGAACACTGAAGCTTTCTTT
CASSWEYRGMNTEAFF
>NA|NA|TRBV11-2|TRBJ2-7
TGTGCCAGCAGCTTACTAGAGGTCTACGAGCAGTACTTC
CASSLLEVYEQYF
>NA|NA|TRBV7-8|TRBJ2-3
TGTGCCAGCAGCCGCTTTGGGGGAGCGGGCTCAATGGTAGGGGGCACAGATACGCAGTATTTT
CASSRFGGAGSMVGGTDTQYF
>NA|TRBD2|TRBV5-4|TRBJ2-3
TGTGCCAGCCCGGCGGCTAGCGGGGGCACAGATACGCAGTATTTT
CASPAASGGTDTQYF
>NA|NA|TRBV5-4|TRBJ2-2
TGTGCCAGCAGCACGGGTCGTCCAAGCACCGGGGAGCTGTTTTTT
CASSTGRPSTGELFF
>once|TRBD1|TRBV5-1|TRBJ2-5
TGCGCCAGCAGCTTGGATGTCGGACAGGGGGCTGAGACCCAGTACTTC
CASSLDVGQGAETQYF
>NA|NA|TRBV30|TRBJ2-5
TGTGCCTGGAGTGCAGGGGTTGAAGAGACCCAGTACTTC
CAWSAGVEETQYF
>NA|NA|TRBV11-2|TRBJ1-2
TGTGCCAGCAGCTTAGGGCAGCGTGGCTACACCTTC
CASSLGQRGYTF
>NA|NA|TRBV11-2|TRBJ2-6
TGTGCCAGCAGCTCCGGCACAGTACCTGGGGCCAACGTCCTGACTTTC
CASSSGTVPGANVLTF
>NA|NA|TRBV4-1|TRBJ1-2
TGCGCCAGCAGCGCCCAGGCTCTACAATCCTATGGCTACACCTTC
CASSAQALQSYGYTF
>NA|NA|TRBV6-6|TRBJ2-7
TGTGCCAGCAGTTACTCCCCCAGGGGATACGAGCAGTACTTC
CASSYSPRGYEQYF
>NA|TRBD1|TRBV7-2|TRBJ2-7
TGTGCCAGCAGCGAGGGGACAGGACCCTACGAGCAGTACTTC
CASSEGTGPYEQYF
>NA|TRBD1|TRBV18|TRBJ2-7
TGTGCCAGCTCACCAGCCGGGACAGGGGGCGTGAACGAGCAGTACTTC
CASSPAGTGGVNEQYF
>once|TRBD1|TRBV2|TRBJ2-2
TGTGCCAGCAGGTTACAGGGGCCGGGCGGGGAGCTGTTTTTT
CASRLQGPGGELFF
>NA|TRBD2|TRBV27|TRBJ2-1
TGTGCCAGCAGTTTATCTTTGAAGACTAGCGGGGAGGTCTTC
CASSLSLKTSGEVF
>NA|TRBD1|TRBV19|TRBJ2-1
TGTGCCAGTGTAAGCAGGGACAGGGGGCATGAGCAGTTCTTC
CASVSRDRGHEQFF
>NA|NA|TRBV5-1|TRBJ2-1
TGCGCCAGCAGCCCCCTTACTCAGAGCGATGAGCAGTTCTTC
CASSPLTQSDEQFF
>many|NA|TRBV7-9|TRBJ1-1
TGTGCCAGCAGCTCAGGACAGCGCGAAGCTTTCTTT
CASSSGQREAFF
>NA|TRBD2|TRBV6-5|TRBJ2-1
TGTGCCAGCAGCGGGGGGGCTTCCTACAATGAGCAGTTCTTC
CASSGGASYNEQFF
>NA|NA|TRBV28|TRBJ2-7
TGTGCCAGCGAGGGCTCAGCCACCTACGAGCAGTACTTC
CASEGSATYEQYF
>NA|NA|TRBV11-2|TRBJ2-7
TGTGCCAGCAGCTTAGATTACACGTCCTACGAGCAGTACTTC
CASSLDYTSYEQYF
>few|TRBD1|TRBV7-8|TRBJ2-2
TGTGCCAGCAGCGTAACAGGGGGCGGAACCGGGGAGCTGTTTTTT
CASSVTGGGTGELFF
>NA|TRBD1|TRBV7-6|TRBJ2-7
TGTGCCAGCAGCTTAGAGGTCGGGACAGCCTACGAGCAGTACTTC
CASSLEVGTAYEQYF
>NA|NA|TRBV9|TRBJ1-2
TGTGCCAGCAGCGTAACCCCAAGTGTAGCTAACTATGGCTACACCTTC
CASSVTPSVANYGYTF
>NA|NA|TRBV7-9|TRBJ2-5
TGTGCCAGCAGCTACACGACAGGCCAAGAGACCCAGTACTTC
CASSYTTGQETQYF
>NA|NA|TRBV9|TRBJ2-2
TGTGCCAGCAGCGACCGAGCGAACACCGGGGAGCTGTTTTTT
CASSDRANTGELFF
>NA|NA|TRBV7-3|TRBJ1-2
TGTGCCAGCAGCTTAACAGGGGCCAGCGCGGATGGCTACACCTTC
CASSLTGASADGYTF
>NA|TRBD1|TRBV2|TRBJ2-7
TGTGCCAGCAGTGAAGGGACAGGGGTGGGCGAGCAGTACTTC
CASSEGTGVGEQYF
>NA|TRBD1|TRBV2|TRBJ2-2
TGTGCCAGCAGCGGAGACCTTGGGACAGGGAGCAACCCCGGGGAGCTGTTTTTT
CASSGDLGTGSNPGELFF
>once|TRBD1|TRBV7-2|TRBJ2-1
TGTGCCAGCAGCTTAGCCGGGACAGATGGGGTCAATGAGCAGTTCTTC
CASSLAGTDGVNEQFF
>NA|NA|TRBV7-6|TRBJ1-1
TGTGCCAGCAGCTTACGACCAGGGGCTGAAGCTTTCTTT
CASSLRPGAEAFF
>NA|NA|TRBV7-9|TRBJ2-2
TGTGCCAGCAGCCCGTGGCTCACCGGGGAGCTGTTTTTT
CASSPWLTGELFF
>NA|TRBD1|TRBV27|TRBJ1-2
TGTGCCAGCAGTTTCTCCGGACAGGGGGCCGGTGGCTACACCTTC
CASSFSGQGAGGYTF
>NA|TRBD2|TRBV29-1|TRBJ2-7
TGCAGCGTTGAATCCAAAGCGGGAGGGCCTTACGAGCAGTACTTC
CSVESKAGGPYEQYF
>NA|NA|TRBV28|TRBJ2-7
TGTGCCAGCAGCCCCCGGCGGGCCTACGAGCAGTACTTC
CASSPRRAYEQYF
>NA|NA|TRBV25-1|TRBJ2-7
TGTGCCAGCAGTGGGACAGCGTACGAGCAGTACTTC
CASSGTAYEQYF
>NA|TRBD1|TRBV7-6|TRBJ2-5
TGTGCCAGCAGCTCGACAGGGTTGGAGACCCAGTACTTC
CASSSTGLETQYF
>NA|NA|TRBV30|TRBJ2-1
TGTGCCTGGATTTACAGGGAACGGTGGACGGATGAGCAGTTCTTC
CAWIYRERWTDEQFF
>NA|TRBD1|TRBV14|TRBJ1-4
TGTGCCAGCAGCCCCGGGACAGGGAATGAAAAACTGTTTTTT
CASSPGTGNEKLFF
>NA|NA|TRBV5-5|TRBJ2-2
TGTGCCAGCAGCTTGTACAGGAGGGTCACCGGGGAGCTGTTTTTT
CASSLYRRVTGELFF
>NA|NA|TRBV7-2|TRBJ1-2
TGTGCCAGCAGCTCGGAATACAGAGTCGGCTACACCTTC
CASSSEYRVGYTF
>NA|NA|TRBV11-2|TRBJ1-1
TGTGCCAGCAGCTTGGGTTCGGATTGGGGGACAATGAACACTGAAGCTTTCTTT
CASSLGSDWGTMNTEAFF
>NA|TRBD1|TRBV2|TRBJ2-1
TGTGCCAGCAGTGAATTCCGGACAGGGAAATTATACAATGAGCAGTTCTTC
CASSEFRTGKLYNEQFF
>NA|NA|TRBV28|TRBJ1-4
TGTGCCACGCAGGTGAATGAAAAACTGTTTTTT
CATQVNEKLFF
>NA|NA|TRBV7-9|TRBJ1-3
TGTGCCAGCAGCCCCCCGGTATTCGGTGGAAACACCATATATTTT
CASSPPVFGGNTIYF
>NA|NA|TRBV7-3|TRBJ2-3
TGTGCCAGCAGCTTAAACGGGGGATTGACAGATACGCAGTATTTT
CASSLNGGLTDTQYF
>NA|TRBD1|TRBV13|TRBJ1-2
TGTGCCAGCAGGGATCCGACAGGGCCTGGCCTTGGGGGCTACACCTTC
CASRDPTGPGLGGYTF
>NA|NA|TRBV2|TRBJ1-5
TGTGCCAGCAGTGAGGATTGGAGGGCTCAGCCCCAGCATTTT
CASSEDWRAQPQHF
>NA|NA|TRBV12-5|TRBJ2-5
TGTGCTAGTGGTTTGGGGGCGGGGGAGACCCAGTACTTC
CASGLGAGETQYF
>NA|TRBD1|TRBV19|TRBJ1-5
TGTGCCAGTAGTTGGGACAGGGAGGCGAATCAGCCCCAGCATTTT
CASSWDREANQPQHF
>NA|TRBD1|TRBV29-1|TRBJ1-1
TGCAGCGTTGAGGGTTGGACAGGGGGCTTTGAAGCTTTCTTT
CSVEGWTGGFEAFF